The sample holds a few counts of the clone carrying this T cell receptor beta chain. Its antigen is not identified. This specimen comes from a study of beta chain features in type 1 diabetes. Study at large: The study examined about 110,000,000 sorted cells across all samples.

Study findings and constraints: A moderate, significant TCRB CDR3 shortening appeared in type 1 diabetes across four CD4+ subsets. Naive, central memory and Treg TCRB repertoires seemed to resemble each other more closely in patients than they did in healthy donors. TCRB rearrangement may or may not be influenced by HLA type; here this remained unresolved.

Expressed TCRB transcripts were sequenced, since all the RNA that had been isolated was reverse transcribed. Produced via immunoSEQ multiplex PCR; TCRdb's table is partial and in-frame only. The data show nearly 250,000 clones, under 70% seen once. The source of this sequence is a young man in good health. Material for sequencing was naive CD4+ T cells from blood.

The CDR3 region has the DNA TGCAGCGTTGGGGGACTAGCGGGAGTTGGGGAGCAGTACTTC. Protein sequence: CSVGGLAGVGEQYF. V is TRBV29-1 and J is TRBJ2-7; 14 bases are shared with TRBD2. The CDR3 consists of 14 residues. V lost 4 bases and J lost 7; bases outside the gene matches: 6. Germline V CDR1 and CDR2: SQVTM, ANQGSEA.